This passage covers 5 T cell receptor beta chains from one sample sequenced in a study of cytomegalovirus exposure and HLA in healthy donors (dated by TCRdb to about 2017). The library was generated by the immunoSEQ multiplex PCR assay. A mixture of 60 forward primers for TCR Vbeta segments and 13 reverse primers for TCR Jbeta segments was used in the multiplex PCR. TCRdb obtained this table from immuneACCESS and retained in-frame rearrangements with V and J assigned. These tables miss some clones; where compared with another copy, unresolved V genes account for less than half of the shortfall, and the remainder is unexplained. The sample includes some 130,000 clones, with roughly 82% observed a single time. About 7% of the sample is held by the ten biggest clonotypes. Sequences were obtained from PBMCs. These receptors all stem from a man aged 30 to 45 in good health and CMV-seronegative.

The chain combines TRBV27 with TRBJ2-1; TRBD2 aligns across 11 bases. The germline V gene has CDR1 MNHEY and CDR2 SMNVEV (reference sequence). The CDR3 sequence is 12 residues long. Trimming took 6 bases from V and 15 from J; bases not matched to a gene: 7. CDR3 DNA: TGTGCCAGCAGAACGACTAGCGGGGTTGCGTTCTTC. This translates into CASRTTSGVAFF.

The rearrangement joins TRBV5-6 to TRBJ1-1; 7 positions agree with TRBD1. Looked up from germline, CDR1 is SGHDT and CDR2 is YYEEEE. The CDR3 has 15 amino acids. The ends lost 4 bases at V and 7 bases at J; junction bases unmatched: 13. CDR3 protein: CASSPPDRRFIEAFF. The DNA for the CDR3 is TGTGCCAGCAGCCCCCCGGACAGGAGATTCATTGAAGCTTTCTTT. The full variable domain, completed using reference TRBV5-6 and TRBJ1-1, is DAGVTQSPTHLIKTRGQQVTLRCSPKSGHDTVSWYQQALGQGPQFIFQYYEEEERQRGNFPDRFSGHQFPNYSSELNVNALLLGDSALYLCASSPPDRRFIEAFFGQGTRLTVV.

V usage is TRBV5-6 and J usage is TRBJ1-4; 9 nucleotides agree with TRBD1. The CDR3 is 14 residues long. Germline loops: CDR1 SGHDT, CDR2 YYEEEE. With V trimmed by 1 base and J by 8 bases, 3 bases remained unmatched. CDR3 bases: TGTGCCAGCAGCTTGCAGGGGACAGGGGAAAAACTGTTTTTT. It codes for CASSLQGTGEKLFF.

The chain uses TRBV7-8 and TRBJ2-2, with TRBD1 as a possible D gene (5 bases). Germline V CDR1 and CDR2: SGHVS, FQNEAQ. The CDR3 spans 16 residues. Trimming stripped 1 base from V and 1 base from J, with 10 bases between. The CDR3 spells CASSLEGFVNTGELFF. In DNA, the CDR3 is TGTGCCAGCAGCTTAGAGGGGTTCGTGAACACCGGGGAGCTGTTTTTT.

The CDR3, as DNA: TGTGCCAGCAGCGTAGGAGGGTATGAGCAGCCCCAGCATTTT. Translating gives CASSVGGYEQPQHF. The chain combines TRBV9 with TRBJ1-5, with D unresolved. The V gene's germline CDR1 is SGDLS and CDR2 YYNGEE. The CDR3 is 14 amino acids. Trimming shortened V by 0 bases and J by 7 bases, and 11 bases separated the two germline ends.